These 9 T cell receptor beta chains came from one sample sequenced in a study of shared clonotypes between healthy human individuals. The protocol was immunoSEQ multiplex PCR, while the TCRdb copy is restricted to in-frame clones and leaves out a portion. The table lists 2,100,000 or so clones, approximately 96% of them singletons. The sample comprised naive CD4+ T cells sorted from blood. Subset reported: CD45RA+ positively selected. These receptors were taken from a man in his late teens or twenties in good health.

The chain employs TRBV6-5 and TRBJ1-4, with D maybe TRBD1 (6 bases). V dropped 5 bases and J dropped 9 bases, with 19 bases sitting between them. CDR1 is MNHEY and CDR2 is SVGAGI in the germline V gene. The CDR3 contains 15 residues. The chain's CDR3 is CASSPLTGGGKKLFF. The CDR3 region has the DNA TGTGCCAGCAGTCCTTTAACGGGAGGGGGGAAAAAACTGTTTTTT.

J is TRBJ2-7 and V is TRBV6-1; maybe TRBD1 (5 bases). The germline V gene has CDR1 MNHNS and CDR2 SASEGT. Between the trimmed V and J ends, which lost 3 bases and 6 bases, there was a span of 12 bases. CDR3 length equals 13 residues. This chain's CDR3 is CASSEFGRAEQYF. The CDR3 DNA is TGTGCCAGCAGTGAGTTCGGCAGGGCCGAGCAGTACTTC.

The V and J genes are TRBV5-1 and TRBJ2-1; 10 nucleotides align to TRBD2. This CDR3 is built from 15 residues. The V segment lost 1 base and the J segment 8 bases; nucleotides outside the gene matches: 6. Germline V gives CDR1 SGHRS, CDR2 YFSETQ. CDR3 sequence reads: CASSLLTSGTDEQFF. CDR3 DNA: TGCGCCAGCAGCTTGCTAACTAGCGGGACAGATGAGCAGTTCTTC.

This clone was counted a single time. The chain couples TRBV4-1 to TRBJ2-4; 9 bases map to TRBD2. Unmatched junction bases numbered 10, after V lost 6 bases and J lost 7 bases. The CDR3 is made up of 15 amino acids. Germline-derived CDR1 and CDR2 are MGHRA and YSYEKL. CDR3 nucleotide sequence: TGCGCCAGCAGTCTGCTAGCGGGGCCCCGGAACATTCAGTACTTC. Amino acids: CASSLLAGPRNIQYF.

CDR3 region: CASSLGLTTDTQYF. The CDR3 coding sequence is TGTGCCAGCAGTTTGGGACTGACCACAGATACGCAGTATTTT. V is TRBV6-6 and J is TRBJ2-3; TRBD2 might be the D (6 bases). The CDR3 is made up of 14 amino acids. Germline values: CDR1 MNHNY, CDR2 SVGAGI (reference sequence). Trimming removed 4 bases from V and 2 bases from J, with 10 bases in between.

The CDR3, as DNA: TGTGCCAGCAGTCCGCCCCCCGGGGGCAGGGAGCAGTACTTC. Translating it yields CASSPPPGGREQYF. The chain uses TRBV6-6 and TRBJ2-7, with D perhaps given as TRBD1 or TRBD2 (6 bases each). Trimming shortened V by 5 bases and J by 7 bases, and 18 bases separated the two germline ends. This CDR3 comprises 14 residues. In germline, CDR1 is MNHNY, CDR2 SVGAGI (reference sequence).

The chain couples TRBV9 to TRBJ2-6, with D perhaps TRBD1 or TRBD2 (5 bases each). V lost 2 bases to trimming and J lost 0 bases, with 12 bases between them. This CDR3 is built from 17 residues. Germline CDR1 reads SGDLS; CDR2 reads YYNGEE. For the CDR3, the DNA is TGTGCCAGCAGCGTTCTAGGGACGAGCTCTGGGGCCAACGTCCTGACTTTC. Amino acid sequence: CASSVLGTSSGANVLTF.

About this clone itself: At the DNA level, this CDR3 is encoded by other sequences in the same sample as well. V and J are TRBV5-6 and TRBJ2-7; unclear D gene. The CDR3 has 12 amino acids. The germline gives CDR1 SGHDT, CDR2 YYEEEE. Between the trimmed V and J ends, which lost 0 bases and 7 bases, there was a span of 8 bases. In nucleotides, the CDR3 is TGTGCCAGCAGCTTGGCCGTAGGGGAGCAGTACTTC. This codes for CASSLAVGEQYF.

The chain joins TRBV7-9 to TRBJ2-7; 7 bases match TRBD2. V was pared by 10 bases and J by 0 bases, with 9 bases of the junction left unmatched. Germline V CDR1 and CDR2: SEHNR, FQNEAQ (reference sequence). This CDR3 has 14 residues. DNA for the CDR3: TGTGCCACGTTGCGAGCGGGAAACTCCTACGAGCAGTACTTC. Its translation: CATLRAGNSYEQYF.